The entry below gives a single T cell receptor (beta chain) sequence along with its context. Its antigen remains unidentified. There are no base qualities to consult, and no much larger clone falls within one base. These data originate in a study of blood T cell repertoires in COVID-19 (dated by TCRdb to about 2020). Background for the entire study: The collaborator samples originated in the United States, Italy and Spain and spanned the acute and convalescent phases of COVID-19. The material from the prospective study consisted of cDNA or gDNA derived from T cells, B-cell-depleted T cells, or PBMCs. Deeply sampled blood TCRbeta repertoires from subjects exposed to, actively infected with, or recovered from COVID-19 were included in the dataset. A freely available public database, intended as a resource for researchers studying the immune response to SARS-CoV-2, is where the repertoires were released. Samples were obtained from the ongoing ImmuneRACE study (first 160 participants) and from over 1,000 subjects provided by 6 global collaborators. Sample metadata almost always included a de-identified subject ID, COVID-19 status, age in years and sex. Where available, HLA class I and class II types were taken from metadata supplied by the sample provider and were not determined by assay-based typing.

The germline V gene encodes CDR1 SGHAT and CDR2 FQNNGV. Including the terminal cysteine and phenylalanine, the CDR3 comprises 14 residues. Of all the DNA, just the CDR3 is kept, 42 bases in frame from base 1. V is cut back by 5 bases and J by 4 bases, with 8 bases in the junction unmatched. TCRbeta CDR3 regions were amplified from genomic DNA by means of the immunoSEQ Assay, a bias-controlled multiplex PCR. Per the source publication's procedure: Nucleated cell counts per sample were estimated from amplification of reference gene primers within the assay. Sequence reads were collapsed and filtered to measure the absolute abundance of every unique TCRbeta CDR3 rearrangement. Productive Simpson clonality was computed per sample as the square root of Simpson's diversity index over productive rearrangements. TCRdb took over this immuneACCESS table, retaining in-frame rearrangements with V and J assigned. Such tables are incomplete; in checked studies, under half of the missing clones stem from an unresolved V gene, and the remainder is unexplained. That table supplies the V and J calls and clone size; D and trimming were determined from the DNA. This sample gives some 200,000 clones in total; 65% to 90% of them show up just once. The top ten clones comprise more than 2% of the sample.

One collaborating source in Seattle enrolled patients while the patients were actively infected and followed the patients over time throughout the course of disease. Each collaborating institution followed its own protocols to collect whole blood in K2EDTA tubes. Collaborator samples were shipped for TCRbeta analysis as frozen whole blood, isolated PBMCs, or DNA extracted from either sample type. The study at large found these results: How much clinical and demographic metadata was included differed by source and by participant, and the metadata was provided uncurated.

The chain is made from TRBV11-2 and TRBJ2-7; TRBD1 fits 7 bases in the junction. Sequencing input: peripheral blood. This receptor was obtained from a woman aged 70-85 years with COVID-19, enrolled during active disease. The DNA reads TGTGCCAGCAGCCAAGGGACAGCTCATTACGAGCAGTACTTC. This codes for CASSQGTAHYEQYF. The full variable domain, with segments outside the CDR3 supplied by the reference TRBV11-2 and TRBJ2-7 proteins, appears as EAGVAQSPRYKIIEKRQSVAFWCNPISGHATLYWYQQILGQGPKLLIQFQNNGVVDDSQLPKDRFSAERLKGVDSTLKIQPAKLEDSAVYLCASSQGTAHYEQYFGPGTRLTVT.